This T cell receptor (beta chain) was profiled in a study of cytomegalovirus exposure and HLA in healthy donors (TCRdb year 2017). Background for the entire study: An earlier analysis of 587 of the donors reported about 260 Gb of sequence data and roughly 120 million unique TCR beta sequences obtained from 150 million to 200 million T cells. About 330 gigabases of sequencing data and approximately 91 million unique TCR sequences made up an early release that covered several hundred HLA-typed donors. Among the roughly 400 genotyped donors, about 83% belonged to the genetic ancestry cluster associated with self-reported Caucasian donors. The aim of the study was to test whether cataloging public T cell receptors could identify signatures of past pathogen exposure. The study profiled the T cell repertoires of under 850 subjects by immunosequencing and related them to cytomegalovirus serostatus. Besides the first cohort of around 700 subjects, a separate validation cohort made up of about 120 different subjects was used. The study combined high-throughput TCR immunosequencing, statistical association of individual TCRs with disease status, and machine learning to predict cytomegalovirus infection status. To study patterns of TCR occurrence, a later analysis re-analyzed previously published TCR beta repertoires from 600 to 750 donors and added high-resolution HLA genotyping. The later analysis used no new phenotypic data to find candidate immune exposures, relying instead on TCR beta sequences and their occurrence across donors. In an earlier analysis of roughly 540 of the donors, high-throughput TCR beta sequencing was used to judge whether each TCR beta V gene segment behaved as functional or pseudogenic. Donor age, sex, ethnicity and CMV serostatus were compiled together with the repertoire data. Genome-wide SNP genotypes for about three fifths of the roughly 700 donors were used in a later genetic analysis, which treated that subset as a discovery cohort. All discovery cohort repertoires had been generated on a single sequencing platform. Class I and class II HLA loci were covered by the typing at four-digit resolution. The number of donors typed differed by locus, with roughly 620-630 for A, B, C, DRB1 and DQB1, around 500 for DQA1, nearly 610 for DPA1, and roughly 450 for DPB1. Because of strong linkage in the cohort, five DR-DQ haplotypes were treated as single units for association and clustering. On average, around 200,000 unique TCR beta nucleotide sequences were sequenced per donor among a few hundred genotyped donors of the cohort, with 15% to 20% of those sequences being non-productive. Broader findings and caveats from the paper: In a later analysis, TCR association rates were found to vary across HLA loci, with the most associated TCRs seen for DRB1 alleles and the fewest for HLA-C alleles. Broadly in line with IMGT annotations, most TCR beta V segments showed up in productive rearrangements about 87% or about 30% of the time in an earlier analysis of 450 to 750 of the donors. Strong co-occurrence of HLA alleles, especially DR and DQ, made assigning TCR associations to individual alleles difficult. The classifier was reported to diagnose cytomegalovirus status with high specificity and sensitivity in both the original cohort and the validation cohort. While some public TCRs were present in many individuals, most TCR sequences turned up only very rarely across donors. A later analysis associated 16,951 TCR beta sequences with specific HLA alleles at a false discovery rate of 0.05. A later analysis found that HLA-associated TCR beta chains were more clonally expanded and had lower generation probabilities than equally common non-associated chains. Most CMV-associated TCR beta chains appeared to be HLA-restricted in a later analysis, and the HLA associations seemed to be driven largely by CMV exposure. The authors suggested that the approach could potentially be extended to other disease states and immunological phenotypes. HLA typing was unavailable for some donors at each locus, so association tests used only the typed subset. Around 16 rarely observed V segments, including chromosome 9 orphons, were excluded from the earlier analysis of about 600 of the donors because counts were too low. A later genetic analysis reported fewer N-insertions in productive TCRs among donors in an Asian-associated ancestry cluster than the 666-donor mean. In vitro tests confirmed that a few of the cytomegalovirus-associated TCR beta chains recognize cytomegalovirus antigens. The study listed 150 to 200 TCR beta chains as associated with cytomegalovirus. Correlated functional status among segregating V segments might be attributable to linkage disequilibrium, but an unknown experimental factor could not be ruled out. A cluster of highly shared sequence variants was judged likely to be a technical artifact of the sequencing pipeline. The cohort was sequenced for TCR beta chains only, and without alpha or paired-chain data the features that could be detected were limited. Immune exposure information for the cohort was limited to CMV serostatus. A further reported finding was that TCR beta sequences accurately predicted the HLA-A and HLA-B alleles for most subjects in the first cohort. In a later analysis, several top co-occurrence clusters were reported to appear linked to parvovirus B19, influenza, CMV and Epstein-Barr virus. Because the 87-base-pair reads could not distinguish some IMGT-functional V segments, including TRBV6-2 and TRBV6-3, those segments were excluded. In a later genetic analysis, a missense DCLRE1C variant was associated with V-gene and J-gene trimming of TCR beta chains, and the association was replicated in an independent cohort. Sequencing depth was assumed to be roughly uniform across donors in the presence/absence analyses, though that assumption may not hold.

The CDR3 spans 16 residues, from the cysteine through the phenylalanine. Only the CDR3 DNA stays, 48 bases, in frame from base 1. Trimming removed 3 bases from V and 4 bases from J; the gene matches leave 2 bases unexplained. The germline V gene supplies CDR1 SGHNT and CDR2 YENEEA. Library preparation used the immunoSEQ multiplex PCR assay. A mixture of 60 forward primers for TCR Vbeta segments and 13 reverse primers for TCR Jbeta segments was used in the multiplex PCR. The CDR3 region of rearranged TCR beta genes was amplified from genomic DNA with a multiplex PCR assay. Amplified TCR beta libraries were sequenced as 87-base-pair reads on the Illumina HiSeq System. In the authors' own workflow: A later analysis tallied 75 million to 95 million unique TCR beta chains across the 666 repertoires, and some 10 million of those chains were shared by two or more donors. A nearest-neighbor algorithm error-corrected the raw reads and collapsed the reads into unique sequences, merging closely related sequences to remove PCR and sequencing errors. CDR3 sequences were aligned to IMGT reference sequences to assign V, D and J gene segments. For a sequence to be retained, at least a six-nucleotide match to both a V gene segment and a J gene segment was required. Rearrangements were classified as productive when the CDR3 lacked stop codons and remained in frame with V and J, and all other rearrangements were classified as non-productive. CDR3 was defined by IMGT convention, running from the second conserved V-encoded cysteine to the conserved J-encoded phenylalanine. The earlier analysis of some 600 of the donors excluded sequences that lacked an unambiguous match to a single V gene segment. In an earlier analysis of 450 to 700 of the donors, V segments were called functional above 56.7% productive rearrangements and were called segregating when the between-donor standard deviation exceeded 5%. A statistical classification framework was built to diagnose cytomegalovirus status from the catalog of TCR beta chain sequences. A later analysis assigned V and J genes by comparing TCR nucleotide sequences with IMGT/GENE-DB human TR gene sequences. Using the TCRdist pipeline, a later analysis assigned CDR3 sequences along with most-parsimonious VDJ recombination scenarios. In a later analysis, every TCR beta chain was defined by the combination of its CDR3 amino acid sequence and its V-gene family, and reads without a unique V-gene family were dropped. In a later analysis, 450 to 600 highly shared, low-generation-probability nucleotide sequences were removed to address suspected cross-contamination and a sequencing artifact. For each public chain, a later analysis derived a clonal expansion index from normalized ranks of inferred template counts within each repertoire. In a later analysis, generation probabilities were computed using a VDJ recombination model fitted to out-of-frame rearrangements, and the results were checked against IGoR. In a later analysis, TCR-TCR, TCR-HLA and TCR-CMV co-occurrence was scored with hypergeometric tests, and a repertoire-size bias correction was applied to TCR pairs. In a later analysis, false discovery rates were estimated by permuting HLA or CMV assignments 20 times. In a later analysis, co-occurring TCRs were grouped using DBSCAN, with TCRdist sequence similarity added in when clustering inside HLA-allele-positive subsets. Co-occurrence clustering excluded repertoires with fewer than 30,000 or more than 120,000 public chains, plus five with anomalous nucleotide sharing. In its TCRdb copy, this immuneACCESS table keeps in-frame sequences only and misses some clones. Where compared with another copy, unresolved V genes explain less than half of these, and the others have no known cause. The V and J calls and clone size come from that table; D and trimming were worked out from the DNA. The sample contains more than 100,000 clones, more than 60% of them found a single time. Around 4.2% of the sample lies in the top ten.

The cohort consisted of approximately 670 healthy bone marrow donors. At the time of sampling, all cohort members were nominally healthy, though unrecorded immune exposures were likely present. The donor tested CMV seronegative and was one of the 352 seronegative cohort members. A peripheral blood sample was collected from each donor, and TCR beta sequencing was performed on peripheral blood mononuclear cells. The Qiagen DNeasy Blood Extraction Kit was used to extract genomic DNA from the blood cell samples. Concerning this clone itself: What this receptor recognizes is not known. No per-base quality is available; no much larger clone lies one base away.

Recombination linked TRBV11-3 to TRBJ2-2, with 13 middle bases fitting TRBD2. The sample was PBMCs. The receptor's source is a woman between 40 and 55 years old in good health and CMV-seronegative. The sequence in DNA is TGTGCCAGCAGCTTTACTAGCGGGAGGGTCACCGGGGAGCTGTTTTTT. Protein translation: CASSFTSGRVTGELFF.